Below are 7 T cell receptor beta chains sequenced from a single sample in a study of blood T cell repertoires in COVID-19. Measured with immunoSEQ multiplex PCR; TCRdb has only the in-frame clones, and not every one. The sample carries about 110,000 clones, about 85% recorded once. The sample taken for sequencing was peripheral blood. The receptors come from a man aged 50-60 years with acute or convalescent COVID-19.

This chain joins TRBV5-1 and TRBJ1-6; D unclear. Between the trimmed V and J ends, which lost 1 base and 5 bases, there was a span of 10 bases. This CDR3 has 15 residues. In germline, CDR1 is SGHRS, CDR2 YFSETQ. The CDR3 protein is CASSLSQVHNSPLHF. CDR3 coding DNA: TGCGCCAGCAGCTTGAGTCAGGTCCATAATTCACCCCTCCACTTT.

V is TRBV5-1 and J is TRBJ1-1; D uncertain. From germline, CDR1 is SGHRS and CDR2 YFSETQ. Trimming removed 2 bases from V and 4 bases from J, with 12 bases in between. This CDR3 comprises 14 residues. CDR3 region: CASSLIQRGTEAFF. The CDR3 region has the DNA TGCGCCAGCAGCTTAATACAGCGGGGCACTGAAGCTTTCTTT.

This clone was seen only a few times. CDR3 sequence: CASSVFIGGEYNEQFF. CDR3 bases: TGTGCCAGCAGTGTGTTCATCGGGGGGGAGTACAATGAGCAGTTCTTC. The chain is built from TRBV2 and TRBJ2-1, with TRBD2 matching 8 bases. Germline CDR1 and CDR2: SNHLY and FYNNEI. The CDR3 totals 16 residues. V dropped 4 bases and J dropped 4; count of bases not matched to a gene: 9.

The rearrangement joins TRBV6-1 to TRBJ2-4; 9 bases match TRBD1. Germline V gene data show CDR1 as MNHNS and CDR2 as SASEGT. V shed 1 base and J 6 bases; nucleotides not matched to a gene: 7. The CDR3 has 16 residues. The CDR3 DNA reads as TGTGCCAGCAGTGAAGAGGGAGGGACAGGGAGAAACATTCAGTACTTC. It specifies CASSEEGGTGRNIQYF.

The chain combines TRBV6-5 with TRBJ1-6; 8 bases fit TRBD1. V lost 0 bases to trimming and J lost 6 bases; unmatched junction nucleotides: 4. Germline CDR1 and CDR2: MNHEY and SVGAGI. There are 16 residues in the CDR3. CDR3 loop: CASSYSGTGLNSPLHF. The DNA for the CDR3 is TGTGCCAGCAGTTACTCCGGGACAGGACTTAATTCACCCCTCCACTTT.

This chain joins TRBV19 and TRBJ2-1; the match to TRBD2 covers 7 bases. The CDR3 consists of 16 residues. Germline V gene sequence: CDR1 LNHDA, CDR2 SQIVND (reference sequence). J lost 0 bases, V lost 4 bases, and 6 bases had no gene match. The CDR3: CASSKQAGYSYNEQFF. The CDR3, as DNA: TGTGCCAGTAGTAAGCAAGCGGGGTACTCCTACAATGAGCAGTTCTTC.

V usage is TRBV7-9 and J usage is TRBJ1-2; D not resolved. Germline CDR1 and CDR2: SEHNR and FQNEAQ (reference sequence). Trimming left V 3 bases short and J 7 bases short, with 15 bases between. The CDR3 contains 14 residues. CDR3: CASSFPTIVPGYTF. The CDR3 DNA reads TGTGCCAGCAGCTTTCCTACTATCGTCCCTGGCTACACCTTC. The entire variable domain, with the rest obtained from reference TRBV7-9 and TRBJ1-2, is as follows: DTGVSQNPRHKITKRGQNVTFRCDPISEHNRLYWYRQTLGQGPEFLTYFQNEAQLEKSRLLSDRFSAERPKGSFSTLEIQRTEQGDSAMYLCASSFPTIVPGYTFGSGTRLTVV.